This entry describes one TCR beta chain. Its antigen remains unidentified. A read error is likely, as this CDR3 ends without the conserved phenylalanine or tryptophan. The limits of the CDR3 on the DNA are not certain, so only TCRdb's listed CDR3 is given. This sample stems from a study of blood T cells in healthy people across ages. The study, taken as a whole, reports: No conclusive comparison of naive versus antigen-experienced cells was possible with unsorted PBMCs.

Then a second PCR, running roughly 7 to 11 cycles, was carried out with a sample-barcoded 5' primer and a J-beta primer mix. TCRdb called the 5' RACE reads again in MiXCR, with one record for every CDR3 protein. The sample lists around 1,700,000 distinct CDR3 sequences, approximately 30% occurring once. From germline, CDR1 is SNHLY and CDR2 FYNNEI. A total of 10 residues make up the CDR3, ends included. The rearrangement joins TRBV2 to TRBJ2-5. The source material was blood. This TCR was sampled from a woman aged 25 to 45 in good health. CDR3 sequence reads: CASSEGKKYV.